Sequencing of this T cell receptor (beta chain) was carried out in a study of tumor-infiltrating lymphocytes in oesophageal squamous cell carcinoma. V lost 0 bases, J lost 0 bases, and 11 bases lay in between. The V gene's germline CDR1 is SGHNT and CDR2 YYREEE (reference sequence). This CDR3 spans 16 amino acids. This clonotype has a handful of counts. Using its own MiXCR run on the PCR reads, TCRdb lists one record per CDR3 protein. The repertoire has approximately 9,500 distinct CDR3 sequences, under 70% of them found once; the top ten carry roughly 40%. Specimen: esophageal tumor tissue. The sequence was obtained from a female donor with esophageal squamous cell carcinoma. J is TRBJ2-3 and V is TRBV5-4; tentative D call: TRBD1 (6 bases). This chain's CDR3 is CASSLGGTRSTDTQYF. CDR3 nucleotide sequence: TGTGCCAGCAGCTTGGGGGGGACAAGGAGCACAGATACGCAGTATTTT.